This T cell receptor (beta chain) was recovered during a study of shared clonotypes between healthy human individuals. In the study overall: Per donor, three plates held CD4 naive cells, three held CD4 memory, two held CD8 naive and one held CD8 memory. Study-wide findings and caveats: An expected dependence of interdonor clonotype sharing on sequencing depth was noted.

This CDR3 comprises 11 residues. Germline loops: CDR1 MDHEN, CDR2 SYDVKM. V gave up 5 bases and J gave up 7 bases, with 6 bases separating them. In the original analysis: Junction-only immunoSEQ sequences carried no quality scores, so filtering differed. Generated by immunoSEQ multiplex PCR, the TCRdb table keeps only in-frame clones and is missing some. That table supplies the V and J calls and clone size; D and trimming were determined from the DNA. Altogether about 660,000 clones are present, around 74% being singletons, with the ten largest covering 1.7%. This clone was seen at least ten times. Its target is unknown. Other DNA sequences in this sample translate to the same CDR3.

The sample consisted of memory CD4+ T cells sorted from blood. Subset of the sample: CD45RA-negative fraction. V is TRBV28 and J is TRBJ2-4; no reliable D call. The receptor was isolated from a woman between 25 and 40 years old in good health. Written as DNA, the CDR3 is TGTGCCAGCAGTAAAGAGAACATTCAGTACTTC. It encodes CASSKENIQYF. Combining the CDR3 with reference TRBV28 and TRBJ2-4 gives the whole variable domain DVKVTQSSRYLVKRTGEKVFLECVQDMDHENMFWYRQDPGLGLRLIYFSYDVKMKEKGDIPEGYSVSREKKERFSLILESASTNQTSMYLCASSKENIQYFGAGTRLSVL.